One sample yielded the 11 T cell receptor beta chains listed below, sequenced in a study of shared clonotypes between healthy human individuals. Data came from immunoSEQ multiplex PCR; TCRdb stores just in-frame clones and leaves some out. This table holds some 2 million clones, approximately 95% found once. The specimen sequenced was naive CD4+ T cells sorted from blood. Subset meaning: CD45RA+ positively selected. These receptors originate from a man aged 18 to 30 in good health.

This chain links TRBV7-9 with TRBJ2-3; D is unresolved. Germline assignment: CDR1 SEHNR and CDR2 FQNEAQ (reference sequence). V shed 3 bases and J shed 6 bases, with 4 bases lying between them. The CDR3 length is 11 residues. The CDR3 DNA sequence: TGTGCCAGCAGCTTTATCGATACGCAGTATTTT. Translated: CASSFIDTQYF. The full variable domain, with the rest looked up from reference TRBV7-9 and TRBJ2-3, is DTGVSQNPRHKITKRGQNVTFRCDPISEHNRLYWYRQTLGQGPEFLTYFQNEAQLEKSRLLSDRFSAERPKGSFSTLEIQRTEQGDSAMYLCASSFIDTQYFGPGTRLTVL.

The V gene is TRBV19, the J gene TRBJ2-1, with a weak D call TRBD1 (6 bases). The V end lost 7 bases, the J end lost 1 base, and 14 bases lay between the germline ends. This CDR3 contains 15 residues. Germline CDR1 reads LNHDA; CDR2 reads SQIVND (reference sequence). This CDR3 reads CASTRGGLSYNEQFF. DNA of the CDR3: TGTGCCAGTACCAGGGGCGGCCTTTCCTACAATGAGCAGTTCTTC.

This rearrangement joins TRBV4-2 to TRBJ2-3; D gene unclear. The V end was cut by 5 bases, the J end by 5 bases, with 11 bases between. This CDR3 is 13 amino acids long. The germline V gene has CDR1 LGHNA and CDR2 YNFKEQ. This CDR3 reads CASSDSDKDTQYF. For the CDR3, the DNA is TGTGCCAGCAGCGACTCGGATAAAGATACGCAGTATTTT.

The DNA of the CDR3 is TGCGCCAGCAGCCGAGTCGTACCGGGACTAGCGGGAGTTGGGGCCAAAAACATTCAGTACTTC. Translating it yields CASSRVVPGLAGVGAKNIQYF. V and J are TRBV4-3 and TRBJ2-4, with 14 bases identical to TRBD2. There are 21 residues in the CDR3. CDR1 and CDR2 from the germline V gene are LGHNA and YSLEER. With V trimmed by 4 bases and J by 1 base, 15 bases remained unmatched.

The rearrangement links TRBV10-3 to TRBJ2-2; TRBD2 is a possible D gene (6 bases). V gave up 6 bases and J gave up 6 bases, with 8 bases separating them. The CDR3 length is 12 residues. Germline CDR1 and CDR2: ENHRY and SYGVKD. The CDR3 here is CAIREGSGELFF. The CDR3 DNA reads TGTGCCATCAGGGAGGGGTCCGGGGAGCTGTTTTTT.

This rearrangement joins TRBV7-2 to TRBJ2-5; D unclear. TRBJ2-7 explains the end of the DNA better; the J call may be wrong. The CDR3 sequence is 12 residues long. The V gene's germline CDR1 is SGHTA and CDR2 FQGNSA. The CDR3 DNA is TGTGCCAGCAGCTCCTTTTCCTACGAGCAGTACTTC. Its translation: CASSSFSYEQYF.

The chain recombines TRBV6-1 with TRBJ1-4; D call uncertain. Germline CDR1 MNHNS, CDR2 SASEGT. The CDR3 has 16 amino acids. Trimming cost V 2 bases and J 0 bases, with 10 bases left between them. CDR3 in DNA: TGTGCCAGCAGTGAACGGTACCGCGCAACTAATGAAAAACTGTTTTTT. The encoded protein is CASSERYRATNEKLFF.

The rearrangement links TRBV6-5 to TRBJ1-6, with 10 bases identical to TRBD1. The ends lost 7 bases at V and 7 bases at J; junction bases unmatched: 1. Germline assignment: CDR1 MNHEY and CDR2 SVGAGI. This CDR3 has 13 amino acids. CDR3 coding DNA: TGTGCCAGCACGGACAGGGGGAATTCACCCCTCCACTTT. Protein: CASTDRGNSPLHF.

The chain uses TRBV7-2 and TRBJ2-7, with D unresolved. Germline V gives CDR1 SGHTA, CDR2 FQGNSA. The CDR3 has 16 amino acids. Trimming removed 1 base at V and 2 bases at J, with 15 bases between. In nucleotides, the CDR3 is TGTGCCAGCAGCTTAGATCCAACAACGAAGCCCTACGAGCAGTACTTC. Its protein product is CASSLDPTTKPYEQYF.

V usage is TRBV4-1 and J usage is TRBJ1-3; D might be TRBD1 (6 bases). Looked up from germline, CDR1 is MGHRA and CDR2 is YSYEKL. CDR3 length equals 17 residues. The V end lost 2 bases, the J end lost 5 bases, and 19 bases lay between the germline ends. The chain's CDR3 is CASSQQQGREGRNTIYF. Here the CDR3 DNA reads TGCGCCAGCAGCCAACAACAGGGCAGGGAGGGAAGAAACACCATATATTTT.

The V gene is TRBV5-1, the J gene TRBJ1-5, with unresolved D. This CDR3 comprises 16 residues. V was cut by 3 bases and J by 0 bases, with 13 bases left in between. From germline, CDR1 is SGHRS and CDR2 YFSETQ. CDR3 region: CASSSRHTYSNQPQHF. In DNA form, the CDR3 reads TGCGCCAGCAGCTCAAGACACACGTATAGCAATCAGCCCCAGCATTTT.